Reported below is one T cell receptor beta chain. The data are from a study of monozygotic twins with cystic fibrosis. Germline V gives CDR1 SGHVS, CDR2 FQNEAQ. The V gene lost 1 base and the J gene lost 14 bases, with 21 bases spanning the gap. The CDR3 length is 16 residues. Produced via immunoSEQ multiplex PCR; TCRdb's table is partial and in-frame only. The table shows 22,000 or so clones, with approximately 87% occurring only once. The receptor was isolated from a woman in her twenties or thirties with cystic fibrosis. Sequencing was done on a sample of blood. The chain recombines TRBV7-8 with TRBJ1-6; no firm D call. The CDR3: CASSLEDGPFSLALHF. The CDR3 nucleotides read TGTGCCAGCAGCTTAGAGGATGGACCCTTTAGTTTAGCCCTCCACTTT.